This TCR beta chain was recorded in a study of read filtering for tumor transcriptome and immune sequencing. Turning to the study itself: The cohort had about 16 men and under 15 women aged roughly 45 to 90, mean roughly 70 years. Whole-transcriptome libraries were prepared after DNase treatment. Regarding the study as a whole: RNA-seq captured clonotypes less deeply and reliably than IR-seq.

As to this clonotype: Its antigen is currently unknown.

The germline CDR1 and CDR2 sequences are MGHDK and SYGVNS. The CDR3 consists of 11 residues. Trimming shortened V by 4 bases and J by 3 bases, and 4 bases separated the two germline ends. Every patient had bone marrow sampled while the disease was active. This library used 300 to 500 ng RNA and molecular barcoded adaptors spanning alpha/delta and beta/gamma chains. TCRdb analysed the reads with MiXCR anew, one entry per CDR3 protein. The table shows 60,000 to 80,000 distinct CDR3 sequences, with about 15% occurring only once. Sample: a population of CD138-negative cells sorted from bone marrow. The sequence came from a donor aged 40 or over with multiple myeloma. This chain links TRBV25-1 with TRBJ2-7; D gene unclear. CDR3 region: CASSVFYEQYF. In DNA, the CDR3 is TGTGCCAGCAGTGTATTCTACGAGCAGTACTTC.